This T cell receptor beta chain was sequenced during a study of high-grade serous ovarian cancer treatment subgroups. Profiling relied on immunoSEQ multiplex PCR, and the TCRdb table lists in-frame clones only, not all of them. The sample records about 10,000 clones, 55% to 70% being singletons. The CDR3 is 17 residues long. Trimming left V 2 bases short and J 6 bases short, with 17 bases between. Germline CDR1 MNHNS, CDR2 SASEGT. Tumor samples were taken before definitive surgery or chemotherapy. This receptor was taken from a human donor with high-grade serous ovarian cancer. The chain is built from TRBV6-1 and TRBJ1-6, with D perhaps TRBD1 (5 bases). The sequenced sample consisted of tumor tissue. The CDR3 DNA sequence: TGTGCCAGCAGTGAACGCAGCGTGACAGCCGCTAATTCACCCCTCCACTTT. Amino acids: CASSERSVTAANSPLHF.